This T cell receptor beta chain appears in the sequencing data of a study of T cells in localized non-small cell lung cancer. Study-wide results and caveats: Tumor trailed uninvolved adjacent lung in T cell clonality, which peaked there. Appearance in adjacent lung was seen for a median 57 of the top 100 tumor clones. A raised T cell density in blood coincided with lengthier overall survival.

V was clipped by 1 base and J by 2 bases; unmatched bases: 3. The CDR3 sequence is 15 residues long. The germline gives CDR1 SGDLS, CDR2 YYNGEE. The data were produced by immunoSEQ multiplex PCR, yet TCRdb's version contains in-frame clones alone and is incomplete. The sample comprises approximately 37,000 clones, around nine tenths of which are singletons, and approximately 3.5% rests with the top ten. Comments on this clone: What it binds is not known.

This specimen consisted of peripheral blood, obtained before any cancer treatment. The receptor's source is a man aged 18 to 49 with stage I lung adenocarcinoma. The rearrangement joins TRBV9 to TRBJ2-3; 8 bases align to TRBD2. The CDR3 region is CASSVNGGATDTQYF. The CDR3 nucleotides read TGTGCCAGCAGCGTAAACGGGGGGGCCACAGATACGCAGTATTTT.